The clone carrying this T cell receptor (beta chain) turned up a few times. From the RACE reads, TCRdb called clonotypes with MiXCR, one entry per CDR3 protein. Of approximately 260,000 distinct CDR3 sequences in the sample, approximately 8.6% are singletons; the top ten hold 2% to 3%. This sample's time point: pre-sensitization, week 0. Treatment given: therapeutic diphenylcyclopropenone sensitization with weekly scalp DPC. The data are from a study of human T cells and chemical hapten exposure. The CDR3 extends over 15 amino acids. The V gene's germline CDR1 is LGHNA and CDR2 YNFKEQ. V lost 0 bases to trimming and J lost 0 bases, with 9 bases between them.

This TCR came from a woman aged 35 to 49 with alopecia areata. Some clones in this sample may be carry-over from other donors' samples. The material was whole blood, obtained in connection with sensitization to the hapten diphenylcyclopropenone (DPC). This chain joins TRBV4-2 and TRBJ2-7, with D unresolved. The chain's CDR3 is CASSQELVNSYEQYF. DNA of the CDR3: TGTGCCAGCAGCCAAGAGCTGGTTAACTCCTACGAGCAGTACTTC.